This T cell receptor (beta chain) was found in a study of blood T cell repertoires in COVID-19. Profiling relied on immunoSEQ multiplex PCR, and the TCRdb table lists in-frame clones only, not all of them. This table has about 130,000 clones, 60% to 80% appearing once. Germline CDR1 reads SGHRS; CDR2 reads YFSETQ. The CDR3 runs 11 residues. Trimming took 6 bases from V and 3 from J, leaving 6 bases between them. The chain recombines TRBV5-1 with TRBJ2-5; D might be TRBD2 (5 bases). The sequencing sample was made of peripheral blood. The TCR originated in an elderly man with COVID-19, enrolled during active disease. DNA for the CDR3: TGCGCCAGCATGGGAGAAGAGACCCAGTACTTC. This gives the protein CASMGEETQYF.